These 16 T cell receptor beta chains were sequenced from one sample in a study of blood T cell repertoires in COVID-19. The data were produced by immunoSEQ multiplex PCR, yet TCRdb's version contains in-frame clones alone and is incomplete. The data hold roughly 26,000 clones, with roughly 70% observed a single time. The sequenced material came from peripheral blood. Receptor source: a man in his 60s with active or convalescent COVID-19.

This chain connects TRBV23-1 to TRBJ2-7; the D is unclear. TRBV23-1 is an ORF, and what it does is uncertain. The CDR3 sequence is 15 residues long. V lost 6 bases and J lost 0, with 15 bases in between. This CDR3 is CASSPGRPSSYEQYF. CDR3 coding DNA: TGCGCCAGCAGCCCGGGTCGTCCTAGCTCCTACGAGCAGTACTTC.

This clone appeared a few times. The chain carries TRBV9 and TRBJ1-1; TRBD1 aligns across 8 bases. This CDR3 is 15 amino acids long. Losses at the gene ends were 1 base for V and 5 bases for J; bases not matched to a gene: 7. Germline assignment: CDR1 SGDLS and CDR2 YYNGEE. The CDR3 bases are TGTGCCAGCAGCGTAAGACAGGGGAGGCAAACTGAAGCTTTCTTT. Protein sequence: CASSVRQGRQTEAFF. Full variable domain (missing parts from reference TRBV9 and TRBJ1-1): DSGVTQTPKHLITATGQRVTLRCSPRSGDLSVYWYQQSLDQGLQFLIQYYNGEERAKGNILERFSAQQFPDLHSELNLSSLELGDSALYFCASSVRQGRQTEAFFGQGTRLTVV.

Written as DNA, the CDR3 is TGTGCCAGTCGCCAGGTTACTGAAGCTTTCTTT. Its protein is CASRQVTEAFF. The chain recombines TRBV19 with TRBJ1-1, with D unclear. CDR3 length: 11 amino acids. V lost 8 bases to trimming and J lost 5 bases, with 9 bases between them. The germline V gene encodes CDR1 LNHDA and CDR2 SQIVND (reference sequence).

The chain links TRBV9 to TRBJ2-7; tentative D call: TRBD2 (5 bases). The CDR3 sequence is 15 residues long. CDR1 and CDR2 from the germline V gene are SGDLS and YYNGEE. Deletions cut 0 bases from V and 4 bases from J, with 14 bases between. The CDR3 coding sequence is TGTGCCAGCAGCGTAGGGAGCGGCAACTATTACGAGCAGTACTTC. Its protein is CASSVGSGNYYEQYF.

The chain has TRBV12-3 or TRBV12-4 and TRBJ1-1; D might be TRBD1 (5 bases). This CDR3 is built from 13 residues. The V end was cut by 3 bases, the J end by 11 bases, with 16 bases between. CDR3 sequence (DNA): TGTGCCAGCAGTTTTTATGGGGGGTACTCGGCTTTCTTT. It yields the protein CASSFYGGYSAFF.

This clone is a singleton in its sample. The rearrangement joins TRBV9 to TRBJ1-4, with 8 nucleotides matching TRBD1. The CDR3 runs to 19 residues. V dropped 1 base and J dropped 2; count of bases not matched to a gene: 13. Looked up from germline, CDR1 is SGDLS and CDR2 is YYNGEE. The CDR3 DNA is TGTGCCAGCAGCGTAACCTCAAGGACAGGGCGTGCCACTAATGAAAAACTGTTTTTT. Amino acids: CASSVTSRTGRATNEKLFF. Based on the CDR3 plus reference TRBV9 and TRBJ1-4, the full variable domain is DSGVTQTPKHLITATGQRVTLRCSPRSGDLSVYWYQQSLDQGLQFLIQYYNGEERAKGNILERFSAQQFPDLHSELNLSSLELGDSALYFCASSVTSRTGRATNEKLFFGSGTQLSVL.

This clone has only a few counts. This chain's CDR3 is CASSLEQGAVWGYTF. CDR3 nucleotides: TGTGCCAGCAGCTTAGAACAGGGGGCGGTTTGGGGCTACACCTTC. This sequence joins TRBV11-2 and TRBJ1-2; 9 positions match TRBD1. After removal of 0 bases from V and 8 bases from J, the junction contained 7 bases not matched to a gene. Germline lookup yields CDR1 SGHAT and CDR2 FQNNGV. The CDR3 runs to 15 residues. Full variable domain (outside the CDR3, taken from reference TRBV11-2 and TRBJ1-2): EAGVAQSPRYKIIEKRQSVAFWCNPISGHATLYWYQQILGQGPKLLIQFQNNGVVDDSQLPKDRFSAERLKGVDSTLKIQPAKLEDSAVYLCASSLEQGAVWGYTFGSGTRLTVV.

This clone was seen a handful of times. This chain connects TRBV7-3 to TRBJ2-2; D may be TRBD1 (5 bases). This CDR3 spans 16 amino acids. CDR1 is SGHTA and CDR2 is FQGTGA in the germline V gene. V lost 8 bases and J 0 bases, leaving 16 bases between the germline ends. CDR3 amino acids: CASGRLWTPNTGELFF. The CDR3 region has the DNA TGTGCCAGCGGCCGCCTTTGGACACCGAACACCGGGGAGCTGTTTTTT.

The chain uses TRBV5-6 and TRBJ1-2; 8 nucleotides line up with TRBD1. V lost 2 bases and J lost 1; bases outside the gene matches: 10. The CDR3 covers 17 residues. Germline lookup yields CDR1 SGHDT and CDR2 YYEEEE. The CDR3 loop reads CASSFPGQGTLNYGYTF. CDR3 DNA: TGTGCCAGCAGCTTCCCCGGACAGGGTACCCTTAACTATGGCTACACCTTC. Using reference TRBV5-6 and TRBJ1-2 for the parts outside the CDR3, the full variable domain is DAGVTQSPTHLIKTRGQQVTLRCSPKSGHDTVSWYQQALGQGPQFIFQYYEEEERQRGNFPDRFSGHQFPNYSSELNVNALLLGDSALYLCASSFPGQGTLNYGYTFGSGTRLTVV.

The chain links TRBV7-9 to TRBJ2-1; 13 bases match TRBD2. Germline assignment: CDR1 SEHNR and CDR2 FQNEAQ (reference sequence). After removal of 2 bases from V and 7 bases from J, the junction contained 11 bases not matched to a gene. The CDR3 is 18 amino acids. The CDR3 coding sequence is TGTGCCAGCAGCTTACCGGGAAGACTAGCGGGGGGAAAGAATGAGCAGTTCTTC. As protein: CASSLPGRLAGGKNEQFF.

This clone was seen a handful of times. The chain employs TRBV11-3 and TRBJ2-5; D is possibly TRBD2 (6 bases). The CDR3 runs to 14 residues. Germline V gives CDR1 SGHNT, CDR2 YENEEA. The germline V and J ends were trimmed by 3 bases and 3 bases, with 11 bases remaining between them. The CDR3 here is CASSFGGGKETQYF. The CDR3 DNA sequence: TGTGCCAGCAGCTTCGGGGGTGGGAAAGAGACCCAGTACTTC. Using reference TRBV11-3 and TRBJ2-5 for the parts outside the CDR3, the full variable domain is EAGVVQSPRYKIIEKKQPVAFWCNPISGHNTLYWYLQNLGQGPELLIRYENEEAVDDSQLPKDRFSAERLKGVDSTLKIQPAELGDSAVYLCASSFGGGKETQYFGPGTRLLVL.

By sample fraction, this clone is medium-sized (0.01 to 0.1%). This chain joins TRBV5-1 and TRBJ2-7, with a weak D call TRBD1 (7 bases). The CDR3 covers 16 residues. Germline CDR1 and CDR2: SGHRS and YFSETQ. Trimming took 4 bases from V and 1 from J, leaving 18 bases between them. The CDR3 here is CASSPGAGTDSYEQYF. CDR3 bases: TGCGCCAGCAGCCCGGGAGCCGGGACAGATTCCTACGAGCAGTACTTC.

The table lists this clone with a count of one. This chain links TRBV9 with TRBJ2-2; 11 bases align to TRBD2. The germline gives CDR1 SGDLS, CDR2 YYNGEE. This CDR3 comprises 17 residues. V trimming: 0 bases; J trimming: 4 bases; junction bases outside the gene matches: 5. The CDR3, as DNA: TGTGCCAGCAGCGTAGTAGCGGGGGGGCCCGGCACCGGGGAGCTGTTTTTT. Amino acids: CASSVVAGGPGTGELFF.

The chain couples TRBV20-1 to TRBJ2-5, with TRBD2 matching 12 bases. This CDR3 comprises 15 residues. CDR1 is DFQATT and CDR2 is SNEGSKA in the germline V gene (reference sequence). V dropped 3 bases and J dropped 5; count of bases not matched to a gene: 7. CDR3 sequence: CSASTSGRSVETQYF. DNA of the CDR3: TGCAGTGCTAGTACTAGCGGGAGGTCCGTGGAGACCCAGTACTTC.

The chain couples TRBV7-2 to TRBJ1-2; the D is unclear. Deletions cut 4 bases from V and 5 bases from J, with 20 bases between. Per the germline V gene, CDR1 is SGHTA and CDR2 is FQGNSA. The CDR3 runs 16 residues. The CDR3 here is CASSSGARASGYGYTF. Written as DNA, the CDR3 is TGTGCCAGCAGCTCGGGAGCACGGGCGTCCGGGTATGGCTACACCTTC.

The chain carries TRBV6-5 and TRBJ2-1; TRBD1 might be the D (5 bases). The CDR3 consists of 14 residues. Trimming took off 6 bases at V and 7 bases at J, with 16 bases between the two ends. Germline V gene lookup returns CDR1 MNHEY and CDR2 SVGAGI. CDR3 loop: CASRRDAGRNEQFF. Written as DNA, the CDR3 is TGTGCCAGCAGGCGCGACGCAGGGCGGAATGAGCAGTTCTTC.